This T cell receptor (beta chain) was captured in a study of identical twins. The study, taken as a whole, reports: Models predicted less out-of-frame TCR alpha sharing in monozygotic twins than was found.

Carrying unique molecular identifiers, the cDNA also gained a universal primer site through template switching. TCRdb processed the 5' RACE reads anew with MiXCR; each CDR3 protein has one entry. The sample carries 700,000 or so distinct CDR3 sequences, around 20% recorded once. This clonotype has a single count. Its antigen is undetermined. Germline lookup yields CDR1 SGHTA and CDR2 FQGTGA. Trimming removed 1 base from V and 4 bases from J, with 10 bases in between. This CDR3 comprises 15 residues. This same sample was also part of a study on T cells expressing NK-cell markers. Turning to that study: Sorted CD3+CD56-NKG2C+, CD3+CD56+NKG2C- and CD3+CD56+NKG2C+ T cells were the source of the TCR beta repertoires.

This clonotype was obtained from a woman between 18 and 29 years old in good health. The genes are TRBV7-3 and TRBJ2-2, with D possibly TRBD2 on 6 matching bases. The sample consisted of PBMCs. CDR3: CASSLIGSRTGELFF. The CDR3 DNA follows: TGTGCCAGCAGCTTAATCGGGAGCCGCACCGGGGAGCTGTTTTTT. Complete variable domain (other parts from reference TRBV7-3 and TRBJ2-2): GAGVSQTPSNKVTEKGKYVELRCDPISGHTALYWYRQSLGQGPEFLIYFQGTGAADDSGLPNDRFFAVRPEGSVSTLKIQRTERGDSAVYLCASSLIGSRTGELFFGEGSRLTVL.